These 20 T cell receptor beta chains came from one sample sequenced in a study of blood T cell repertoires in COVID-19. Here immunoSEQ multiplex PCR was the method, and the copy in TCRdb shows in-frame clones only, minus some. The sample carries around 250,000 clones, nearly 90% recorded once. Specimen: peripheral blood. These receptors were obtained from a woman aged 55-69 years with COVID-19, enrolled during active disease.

The CDR3 sequence: CASSWTGGVQSNQPQHF. In nucleotides, the CDR3 is TGTGCCAGTAGTTGGACAGGGGGGGTACAAAGCAATCAGCCCCAGCATTTT. The J gene is TRBJ1-5, the V gene TRBV19, with TRBD1 matching 10 bases. Losses at the gene ends were 5 bases for V and 1 base for J; bases not matched to a gene: 8. This CDR3 spans 17 amino acids. Per germline, CDR1 LNHDA and CDR2 SQIVND (reference sequence).

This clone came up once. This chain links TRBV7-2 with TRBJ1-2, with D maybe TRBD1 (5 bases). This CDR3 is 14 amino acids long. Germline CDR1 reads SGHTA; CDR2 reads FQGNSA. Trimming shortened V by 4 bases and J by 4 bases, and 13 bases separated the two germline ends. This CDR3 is CASSSGVTGYGYTF. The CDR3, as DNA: TGTGCCAGCAGCTCTGGTGTCACAGGCTATGGCTACACCTTC.

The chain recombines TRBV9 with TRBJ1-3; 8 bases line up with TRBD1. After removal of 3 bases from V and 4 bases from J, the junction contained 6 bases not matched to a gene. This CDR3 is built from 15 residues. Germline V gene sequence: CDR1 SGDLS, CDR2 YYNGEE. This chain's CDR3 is CASSAMTGDGNTIYF. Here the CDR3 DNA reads TGTGCCAGCAGCGCTATGACAGGGGACGGAAACACCATATATTTT.

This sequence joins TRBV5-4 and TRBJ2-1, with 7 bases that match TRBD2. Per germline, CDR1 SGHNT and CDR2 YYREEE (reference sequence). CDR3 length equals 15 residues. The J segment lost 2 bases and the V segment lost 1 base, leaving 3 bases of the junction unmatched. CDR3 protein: CASSLTSAAYNEQFF. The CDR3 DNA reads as TGTGCCAGCAGCTTGACTAGCGCCGCCTACAATGAGCAGTTCTTC.

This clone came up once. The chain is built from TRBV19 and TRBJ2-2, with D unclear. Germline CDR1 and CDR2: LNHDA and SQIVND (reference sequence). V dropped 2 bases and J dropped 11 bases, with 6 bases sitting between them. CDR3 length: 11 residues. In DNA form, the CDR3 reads TGTGCCAGTAGTATAACGCGCGAGCTGTTTTTT. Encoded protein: CASSITRELFF.

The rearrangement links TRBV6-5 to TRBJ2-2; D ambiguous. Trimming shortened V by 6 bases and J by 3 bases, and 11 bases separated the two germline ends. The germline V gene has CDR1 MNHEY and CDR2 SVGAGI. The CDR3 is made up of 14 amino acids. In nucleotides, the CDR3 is TGTGCCAGCAGCCCCGACACTTACACCGGGGAGCTGTTTTTT. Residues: CASSPDTYTGELFF.

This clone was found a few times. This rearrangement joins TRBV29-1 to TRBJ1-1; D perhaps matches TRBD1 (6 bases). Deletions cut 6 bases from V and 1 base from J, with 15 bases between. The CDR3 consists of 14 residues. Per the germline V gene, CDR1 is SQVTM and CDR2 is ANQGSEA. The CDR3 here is CSVNMGATNTEAFF. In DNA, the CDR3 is TGCAGCGTAAACATGGGGGCAACGAACACTGAAGCTTTCTTT.

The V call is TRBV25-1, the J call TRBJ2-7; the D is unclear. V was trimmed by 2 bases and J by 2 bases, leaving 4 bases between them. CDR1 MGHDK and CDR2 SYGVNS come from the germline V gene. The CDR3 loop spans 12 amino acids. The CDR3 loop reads CASSETAYEQYF. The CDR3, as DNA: TGTGCCAGCAGTGAAACAGCCTACGAGCAGTACTTC.

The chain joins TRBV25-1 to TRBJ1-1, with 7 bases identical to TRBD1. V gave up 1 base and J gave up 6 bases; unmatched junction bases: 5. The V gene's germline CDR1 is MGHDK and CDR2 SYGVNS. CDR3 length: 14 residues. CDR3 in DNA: TGTGCCAGCAGTGAATTAGTCAGGGGGGCTGAAGCTTTCTTT. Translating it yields CASSELVRGAEAFF.

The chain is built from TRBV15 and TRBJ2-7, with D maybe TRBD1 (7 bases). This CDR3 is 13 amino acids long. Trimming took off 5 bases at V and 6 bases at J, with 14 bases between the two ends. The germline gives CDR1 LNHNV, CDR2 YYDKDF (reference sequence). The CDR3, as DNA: TGTGCCACCAGCCTACCAGGGGGAGGCGAGCAGTACTTC. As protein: CATSLPGGGEQYF. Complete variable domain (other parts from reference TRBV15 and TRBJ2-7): DAMVIQNPRYQVTQFGKPVTLSCSQTLNHNVMYWYQQKSSQAPKLLFHYYDKDFNNEADTPDNFQSRRPNTSFCFLDIRSPGLGDTAMYLCATSLPGGGEQYFGPGTRLTVT.

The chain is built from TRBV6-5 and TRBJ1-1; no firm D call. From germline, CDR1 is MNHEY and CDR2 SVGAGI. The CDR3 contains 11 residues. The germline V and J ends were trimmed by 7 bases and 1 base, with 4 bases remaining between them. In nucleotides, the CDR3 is TGTGCCAGCATTAAGAACACTGAAGCTTTCTTT. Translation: CASIKNTEAFF.

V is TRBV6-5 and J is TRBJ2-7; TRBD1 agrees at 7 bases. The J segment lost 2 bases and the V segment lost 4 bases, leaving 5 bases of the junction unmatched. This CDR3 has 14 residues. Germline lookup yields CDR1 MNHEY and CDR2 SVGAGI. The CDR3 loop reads CASSSPTGPYEQYF. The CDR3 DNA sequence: TGTGCCAGCAGTTCACCGACAGGGCCCTACGAGCAGTACTTC.

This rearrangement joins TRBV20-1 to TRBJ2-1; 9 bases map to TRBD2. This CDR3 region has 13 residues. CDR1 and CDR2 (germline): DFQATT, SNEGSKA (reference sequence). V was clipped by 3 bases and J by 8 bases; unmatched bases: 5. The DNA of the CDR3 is TGCAGTGCTAGTGAGCGGGGGGTCGATGAGCAGTTCTTC. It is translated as CSASERGVDEQFF.

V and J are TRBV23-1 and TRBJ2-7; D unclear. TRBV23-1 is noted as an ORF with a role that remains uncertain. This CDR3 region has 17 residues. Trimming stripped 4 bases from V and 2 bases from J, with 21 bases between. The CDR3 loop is CASSPRLPARFPYEQYF. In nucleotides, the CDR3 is TGCGCCAGCAGTCCCCGGTTGCCAGCGAGGTTCCCCTACGAGCAGTACTTC.

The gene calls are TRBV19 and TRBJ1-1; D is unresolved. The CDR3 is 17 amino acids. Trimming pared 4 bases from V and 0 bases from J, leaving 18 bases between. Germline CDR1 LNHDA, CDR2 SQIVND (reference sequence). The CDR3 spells CASSTPPGVNLNTEAFF. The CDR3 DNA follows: TGTGCCAGTAGTACCCCGCCGGGAGTTAACTTGAACACTGAAGCTTTCTTT.

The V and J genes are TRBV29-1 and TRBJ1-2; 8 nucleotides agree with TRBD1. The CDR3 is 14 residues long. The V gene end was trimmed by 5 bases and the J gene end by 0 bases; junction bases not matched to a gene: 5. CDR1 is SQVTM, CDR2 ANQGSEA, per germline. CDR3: CSVKKGQANYGYTF. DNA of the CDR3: TGCAGCGTTAAAAAGGGACAGGCTAACTATGGCTACACCTTC.

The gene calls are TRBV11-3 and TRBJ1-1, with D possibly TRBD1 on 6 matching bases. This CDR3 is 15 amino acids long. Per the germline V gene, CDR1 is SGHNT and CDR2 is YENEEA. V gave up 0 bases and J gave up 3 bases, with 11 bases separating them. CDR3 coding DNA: TGTGCCAGCAGCTTAGACGGGGGGCCGGACACTGAAGCTTTCTTT. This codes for CASSLDGGPDTEAFF.

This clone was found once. CDR3: CASSTTGGSGANVLTF. Here the CDR3 DNA reads TGTGCCAGTAGTACCACCGGGGGCTCTGGGGCCAACGTCCTGACTTTC. This chain connects TRBV19 to TRBJ2-6, with D possibly being TRBD2 (6 bases). Germline CDR1 is LNHDA and CDR2 is SQIVND (reference sequence). V shed 4 bases and J shed 0 bases, with 10 bases lying between them. The CDR3 length is 16 residues.

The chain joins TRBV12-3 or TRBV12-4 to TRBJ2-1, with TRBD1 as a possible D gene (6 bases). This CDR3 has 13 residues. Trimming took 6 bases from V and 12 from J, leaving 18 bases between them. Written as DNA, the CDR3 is TGTGCCAGCAGCAACTACGACCAGGGGCGGCAGTTCTTC. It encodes CASSNYDQGRQFF.

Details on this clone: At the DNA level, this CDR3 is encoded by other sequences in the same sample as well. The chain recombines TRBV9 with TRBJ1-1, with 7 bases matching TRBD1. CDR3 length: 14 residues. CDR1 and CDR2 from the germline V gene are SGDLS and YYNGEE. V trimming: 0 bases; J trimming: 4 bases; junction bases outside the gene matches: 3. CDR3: CASSVGPGGTEAFF. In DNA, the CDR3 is TGTGCCAGCAGCGTAGGCCCAGGGGGCACTGAAGCTTTCTTT.